This TCR beta chain appears in the sequencing data of a study of CD8 T cells in Susac syndrome. Details on this clonotype: It is likely a read error, because the conserved phenylalanine at the end of the CDR3 is missing.

The CDR3 covers 15 residues. The germline V and J ends were trimmed by 3 bases and 6 bases, with 15 bases remaining between them. Germline V gene sequence: CDR1 SGHVS, CDR2 FQNEAQ. When the RNA was reverse transcribed, random hexamers were used with an input of 0.5 to 1 ug. Amplification of TCR beta CDR3 spanned 54 Vbeta and 13 Jbeta via immunoSEQ multiplex PCR. One entry per CDR3 protein results from TCRdb running MiXCR on the immunoSEQ multiplex PCR reads. The profile shows 80,000 or so distinct CDR3 sequences, about 94% of them singletons. The authors sequenced TCR beta from blood CD8+ and CD4+ T cells. Controls were age- and sex-matched healthy donors. TEMRA cells underwent FACS enrichment and CD8+ and CD4+ T cells underwent negative isolation.

The chain is built from TRBV7-8 and TRBJ2-1; TRBD2 is a possible D gene (6 bases). The material sequenced was CD8+ T cells from PBMCs. This sequence was found in a human donor in good health. As DNA, the CDR3 is TGTGCCAGCAGCTTCTCGATCGGGGGTGTCAATGAGCAGTTCTCC. Translation gives CASSFSIGGVNEQFS.